This passage covers 15 T cell receptor beta chains from one sample sequenced in a study of blood T cell repertoires in COVID-19 (TCRdb year 2020). The library was prepared using the immunoSEQ multiplex PCR assay. The table was pulled from immuneACCESS by TCRdb, which kept in-frame rearrangements only. Such tables lose some clones; where checked, under half of the loss comes from unresolved V genes, and the rest has no known cause. A total of about 89,000 clones appear in this sample, about four fifths of them only once. The top ten hold over 5.5% of the sample. The sample was peripheral blood. The source of these receptors is a man aged 70-80 years with COVID-19, enrolled during active disease.

The chain carries TRBV6-2 or TRBV6-3 and TRBJ2-5; weak D call: TRBD2 (6 bases). Per germline, CDR1 MNHEY and CDR2 SVGEGT. Trimming stripped 2 bases from V and 2 bases from J, with 12 bases between. This CDR3 is built from 15 residues. The CDR3 is CASSYTGTRQETQYF. Written as DNA, the CDR3 is TGTGCCAGCAGTTACACCGGGACTCGTCAAGAGACCCAGTACTTC.

This chain uses TRBV3-1 (or the pseudogene TRBV3-2) with TRBJ1-2, with TRBD1 as a possible D gene (5 bases). Trimming removed 1 base from V and 4 bases from J, with 13 bases in between. From germline, CDR1 is LGHDT and CDR2 YNNKEL (reference sequence). The CDR3 length is 15 residues. The CDR3 here is CASSQGRGKVYGYTF. The DNA of the CDR3 is TGTGCCAGCAGCCAAGGGAGGGGCAAAGTCTATGGCTACACCTTC.

This clone was picked up one time. This chain uses TRBV19 with TRBJ1-2, with D possibly being TRBD1 (6 bases). The CDR3 contains 12 residues. The germline V gene encodes CDR1 LNHDA and CDR2 SQIVND (reference sequence). Between the trimmed V and J ends, which lost 5 bases and 8 bases, there was a span of 12 bases. The CDR3 is CASSGTGRGYTF. CDR3 nucleotide sequence: TGTGCCAGTAGTGGCACAGGGCGCGGCTACACCTTC.

V is TRBV10-1 and J is TRBJ2-7; TRBD1 is a possible D gene (6 bases). The ends were cut back, 0 bases at V and 7 bases at J, with 10 bases in the middle. Germline CDR1 reads WNHNN; CDR2 reads SYGVQD (reference sequence). The CDR3 has 13 amino acids. CDR3 bases: TGCGCCAGCAGTGAGTCAGGGGGTCGGGAGCAGTACTTC. Amino acids: CASSESGGREQYF.

The chain carries TRBV3-1 (or the pseudogene TRBV3-2) and TRBJ2-5; weak D call: TRBD2 (5 bases). The CDR3 has 14 amino acids. Trimming cost V 3 bases and J 2 bases, with 10 bases left between them. Germline V lookup: CDR1 LGHDT, CDR2 YNNKEL (reference sequence). CDR3 amino acids: CASSQGRAQETQYF. CDR3 in DNA: TGTGCCAGCAGCCAGGGGAGAGCTCAAGAGACCCAGTACTTC.

The V gene is TRBV5-4, the J gene TRBJ2-7, with D possibly matching TRBD2 (6 bases). The CDR3 extends over 13 amino acids. CDR1 is SGHNT and CDR2 is YYREEE in the germline V gene (reference sequence). With 0 bases removed from V and 2 bases from J, the gap between germline ends came to 6 bases. DNA for the CDR3: TGTGCCAGCAGCTTGGGGGAGGCCTACGAGCAGTACTTC. This codes for CASSLGEAYEQYF.

This clone was observed a single time. Here the CDR3 reads CASSLTVYNEQFF. CDR3 bases: TGTGCCAGCAGTTTGACAGTTTACAATGAGCAGTTCTTC. The chain is built from TRBV7-2 and TRBJ2-1, with a possible D match to TRBD1 (5 bases). The CDR3 extends over 13 amino acids. CDR1 and CDR2 from the germline V gene are SGHTA and FQGNSA. Trimming took off 6 bases at V and 4 bases at J, with 10 bases between the two ends.

The chain links TRBV6-5 to TRBJ1-1; D is possibly TRBD1 (6 bases). CDR1 is MNHEY and CDR2 is SVGAGI in the germline V gene. Trimming took off 8 bases at V and 1 base at J, with 17 bases between the two ends. This CDR3 contains 15 residues. The CDR3 nucleotides read TGTGCCAGCCGGAGTTCAGGGGCGCAGAACACTGAAGCTTTCTTT. Protein: CASRSSGAQNTEAFF.

The CDR3 protein is CASSPLAGRAYNEQFF. CDR3 bases: TGTGCCAGCAGCCCCTTAGCGGGACGGGCCTACAATGAGCAGTTCTTC. The chain recombines TRBV3-1 (or the pseudogene TRBV3-2) with TRBJ2-1; 8 positions match TRBD2. This CDR3 is 16 amino acids long. CDR1 is LGHDT and CDR2 is YNNKEL in the germline V gene (reference sequence). Trimming cost V 4 bases and J 2 bases; bases outside gene matches: 7.

This clone was observed a single time. This chain connects TRBV25-1 to TRBJ1-3, with 8 nucleotides matching TRBD1. This CDR3 contains 16 residues. The V gene's germline CDR1 is MGHDK and CDR2 SYGVNS. J lost 0 bases, V lost 6 bases, and 7 bases had no gene match. The DNA of the CDR3 is TGTGCCAGCAGCCCGGGACAGGCATCCTCTGGAAACACCATATATTTT. Its protein is CASSPGQASSGNTIYF.

The chain uses TRBV5-8 and TRBJ2-1; no firm D call. Trimming left V 4 bases short and J 0 bases short, with 14 bases between. The V gene's germline CDR1 is SGHTS and CDR2 YDEGEE. There are 16 residues in the CDR3. In nucleotides, the CDR3 is TGTGCCAGCAGCGTTTTAGTTGCTAGCTCCTACAATGAGCAGTTCTTC. Protein sequence: CASSVLVASSYNEQFF. The variable domain in full, with the rest retrieved from reference TRBV5-8 and TRBJ2-1, is EAGVTQSPTHLIKTRGQQATLRCSPISGHTSVYWYQQALGLGLQFLLWYDEGEERNRGNFPPRFSGRQFPNYSSELNVNALELEDSALYLCASSVLVASSYNEQFFGPGTRLTVL.

The chain couples TRBV10-3 to TRBJ2-3; D not resolved. Germline V CDR1 and CDR2: ENHRY, SYGVKD. This CDR3 is built from 15 residues. Trimming cost V 3 bases and J 0 bases, with 10 bases left between them. The CDR3 DNA reads TGTGCCATCAGTGACAGTGACACTAGCACAGATACGCAGTATTTT. Translating it yields CAISDSDTSTDTQYF.

The chain carries TRBV12-5 and TRBJ2-1, with a weak D call TRBD1 (5 bases). Germline CDR1 is LGHNT and CDR2 is FRNRAP. This CDR3 is built from 17 residues. Trimming left V 5 bases short and J 4 bases short, with 21 bases between. Here the CDR3 reads CASGEPRAAPVYNEQFF. The CDR3 coding sequence is TGTGCTAGTGGTGAACCCAGGGCAGCGCCAGTTTACAATGAGCAGTTCTTC.

This clone showed up many times. The chain recombines TRBV4-2 with TRBJ1-1, with 8 bases that match TRBD1. CDR1 and CDR2 (germline): LGHNA, YNFKEQ. Losses at the gene ends were 2 bases for V and 6 bases for J; bases not matched to a gene: 8. The CDR3 consists of 15 residues. The CDR3 bases are TGTGCCAGCAGCCAAAGGCGGACAGGGATCTCTGAAGCTTTCTTT. Residues: CASSQRRTGISEAFF.

The rearrangement joins TRBV5-6 to TRBJ2-2; 8 bases agree with TRBD2. The CDR3 contains 14 residues. V lost 4 bases, J lost 8 bases, and 7 bases stayed unmatched. Germline lookup yields CDR1 SGHDT and CDR2 YYEEEE. CDR3 nucleotides: TGTGCCAGCAGCCGTTCAGCGGGGGCGGGGGAGCTGTTTTTT. As protein: CASSRSAGAGELFF.